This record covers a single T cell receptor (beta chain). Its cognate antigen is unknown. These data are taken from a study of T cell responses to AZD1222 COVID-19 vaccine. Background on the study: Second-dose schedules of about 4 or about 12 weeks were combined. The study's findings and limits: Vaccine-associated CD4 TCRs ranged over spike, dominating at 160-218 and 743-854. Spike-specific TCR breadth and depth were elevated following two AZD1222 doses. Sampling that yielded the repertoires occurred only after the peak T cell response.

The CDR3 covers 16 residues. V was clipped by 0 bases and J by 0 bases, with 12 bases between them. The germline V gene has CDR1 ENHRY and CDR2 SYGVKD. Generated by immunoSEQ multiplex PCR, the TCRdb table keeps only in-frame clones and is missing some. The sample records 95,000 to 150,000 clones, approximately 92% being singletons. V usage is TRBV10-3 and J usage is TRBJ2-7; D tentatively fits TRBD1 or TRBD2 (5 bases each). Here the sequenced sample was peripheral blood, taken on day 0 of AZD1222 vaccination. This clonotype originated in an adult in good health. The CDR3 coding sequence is TGTGCCATCAGTGAGTCTTTACCGGGGCCCTCCTACGAGCAGTACTTC. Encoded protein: CAISESLPGPSYEQYF.